This T cell receptor (beta chain) is from a study of blood T cell repertoires in COVID-19. The CDR3 spans 14 residues. The junction had 5 bases not matched to a gene; V was cut back by 3 bases and J by 6 bases. CDR1 is KGHSH and CDR2 is LQKENI in the germline V gene. Clones were read by immunoSEQ multiplex PCR, and TCRdb kept only the in-frame ones, dropping some. Here the sample spans fewer than 300,000 clones, around 82% being singletons. This clone has just a few counts. The sample was peripheral blood. This receptor was taken from a woman aged 18-29 years with acute or convalescent COVID-19. This chain joins TRBV18 and TRBJ1-2; 9 nucleotides match TRBD1. The CDR3: CASSPGQGKDGYTF. CDR3 in DNA: TGTGCCAGCTCACCCGGACAGGGGAAGGATGGCTACACCTTC.